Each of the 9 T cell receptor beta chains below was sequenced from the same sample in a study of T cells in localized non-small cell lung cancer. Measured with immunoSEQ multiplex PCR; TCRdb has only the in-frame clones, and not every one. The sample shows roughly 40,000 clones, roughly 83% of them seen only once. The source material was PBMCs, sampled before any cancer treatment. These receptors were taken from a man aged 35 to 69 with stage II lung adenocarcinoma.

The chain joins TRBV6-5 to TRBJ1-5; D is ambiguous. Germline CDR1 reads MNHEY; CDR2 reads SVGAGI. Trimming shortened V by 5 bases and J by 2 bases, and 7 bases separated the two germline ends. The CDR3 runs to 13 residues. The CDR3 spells CASSPGGNQPQHF. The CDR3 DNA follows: TGTGCCAGCAGTCCCGGCGGCAATCAGCCCCAGCATTTT.

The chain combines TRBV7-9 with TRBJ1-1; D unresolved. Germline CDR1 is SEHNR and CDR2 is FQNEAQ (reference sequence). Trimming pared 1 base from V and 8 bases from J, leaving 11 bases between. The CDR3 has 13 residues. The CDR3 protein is CASSLEWSGEAFF. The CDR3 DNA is TGTGCCAGCAGCTTAGAGTGGTCAGGCGAAGCTTTCTTT.

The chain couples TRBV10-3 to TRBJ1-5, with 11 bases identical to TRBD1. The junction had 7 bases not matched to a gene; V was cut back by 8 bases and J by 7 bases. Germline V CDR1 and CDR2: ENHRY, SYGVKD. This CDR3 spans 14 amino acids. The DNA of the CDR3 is TGTGCCATCGGCGGGGGACAGGGGGGACAGCCCCAGCATTTT. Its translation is CAIGGGQGGQPQHF.

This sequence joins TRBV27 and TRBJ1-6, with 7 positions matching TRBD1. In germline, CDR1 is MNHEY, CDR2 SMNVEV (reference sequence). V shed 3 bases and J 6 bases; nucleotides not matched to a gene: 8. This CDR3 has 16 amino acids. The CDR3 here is CASSFLTGLRNSPLHF. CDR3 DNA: TGTGCCAGCAGTTTCCTGACAGGGCTTCGTAATTCACCCCTCCACTTT.

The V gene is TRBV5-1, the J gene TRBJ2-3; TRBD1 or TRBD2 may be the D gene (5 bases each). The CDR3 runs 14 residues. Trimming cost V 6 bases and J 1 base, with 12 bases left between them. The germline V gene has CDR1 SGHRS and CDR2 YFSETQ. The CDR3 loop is CASIRDLGTDTQYF. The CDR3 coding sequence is TGCGCCAGCATTCGGGACCTCGGCACAGATACGCAGTATTTT.

In nucleotides, the CDR3 is TGTGCCAGCAGTGACAAGGATCGCTCCTATAATTCACCCCTCCACTTT. The encoded protein is CASSDKDRSYNSPLHF. The chain employs TRBV6-1 and TRBJ1-6; D gene unclear. The germline V gene has CDR1 MNHNS and CDR2 SASEGT. The CDR3 sequence is 16 residues long. V dropped 3 bases and J dropped 0 bases, with 9 bases sitting between them.

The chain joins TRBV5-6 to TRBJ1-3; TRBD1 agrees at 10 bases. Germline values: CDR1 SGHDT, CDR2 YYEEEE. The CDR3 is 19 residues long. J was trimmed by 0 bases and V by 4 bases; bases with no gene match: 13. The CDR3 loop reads CASSPSWTGGTLSGNTIYF. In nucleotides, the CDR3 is TGTGCCAGCAGCCCTTCCTGGACAGGGGGTACCCTCTCTGGAAACACCATATATTTT. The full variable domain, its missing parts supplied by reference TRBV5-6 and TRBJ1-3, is DAGVTQSPTHLIKTRGQQVTLRCSPKSGHDTVSWYQQALGQGPQFIFQYYEEEERQRGNFPDRFSGHQFPNYSSELNVNALLLGDSALYLCASSPSWTGGTLSGNTIYFGEGSWLTVV.

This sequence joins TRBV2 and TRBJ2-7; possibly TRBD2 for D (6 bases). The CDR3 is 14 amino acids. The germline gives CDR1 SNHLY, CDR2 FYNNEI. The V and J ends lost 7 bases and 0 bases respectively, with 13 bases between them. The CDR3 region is CASIGRGPSYEQYF. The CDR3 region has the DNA TGTGCCAGCATCGGGCGGGGCCCCTCCTACGAGCAGTACTTC.

The CDR3 sequence: CASSLDGANYGYTF. The DNA for the CDR3 is TGTGCCAGCAGCTTAGACGGAGCTAACTATGGCTACACCTTC. The rearrangement uses TRBV7-3 and TRBJ1-2; D unresolved. This CDR3 spans 14 amino acids. The V and J ends lost 2 bases and 0 bases respectively, with 7 bases between them. CDR1 is SGHTA and CDR2 is FQGTGA in the germline V gene.